Below, 25 T cell receptor beta chains from the same sample are listed, as sequenced in a study of blood T cell repertoires in COVID-19 (dated by TCRdb to 2019 to 2021). The protocol used for the library was the immunoSEQ multiplex PCR assay. TCRdb carries this immuneACCESS record with in-frame sequences only. Its versions omit some clonotypes, under half of them owing to an unresolved V gene in the studies checked, with the rest unexplained. The table for this sample lists 150,000 to 200,000 clones; 75% to 90% of them were counted only once. More than 0.75% of the sample lies in the top ten. Sequences were obtained from PBMCs or T cells enriched from blood (not recorded which). The source is a woman between 18 and 29 years old who had recovered from COVID-19.

This clone showed up just a few times. The chain uses TRBV12-3 or TRBV12-4 and TRBJ2-1; D might be TRBD1 (5 bases). Trimming stripped 8 bases from V and 13 bases from J, with 15 bases between. This CDR3 is 11 amino acids long. CDR3 DNA: TGTGCCAGCGCCGTGCAGGGCCCTCAGTTCTTC. Amino acid sequence: CASAVQGPQFF.

This clone was seen once. The V gene is TRBV27, the J gene TRBJ2-1; TRBD2 matches 16 bases. The CDR3 is 19 amino acids. J gave up 2 bases and V 5 bases, and 9 bases lay outside the gene matches. Germline V gene sequence: CDR1 MNHEY, CDR2 SMNVEV (reference sequence). The CDR3 loop reads CASSTGTSGRAVTYNEQFF. Here the CDR3 DNA reads TGTGCCAGCAGTACCGGGACTAGCGGGAGGGCCGTAACCTACAATGAGCAGTTCTTC.

V gene TRBV3-1 (or the pseudogene TRBV3-2) combines with J gene TRBJ2-3, with 9 bases identical to TRBD1. Germline V gives CDR1 LGHDT, CDR2 YNNKEL (reference sequence). This CDR3 comprises 15 residues. Germline trimming cut 1 base from V and 4 bases from J; bases unmatched to any gene: 3. CDR3 DNA sequence: TGTGCCAGCAGCCAAGGACAGGGGGTATCAGATACGCAGTATTTT. Its protein product is CASSQGQGVSDTQYF.

The chain has TRBV27 and TRBJ1-1; 9 nucleotides align to TRBD1. This CDR3 is 17 amino acids long. V shed 2 bases and J 2 bases; nucleotides not matched to a gene: 9. The V gene's germline CDR1 is MNHEY and CDR2 SMNVEV (reference sequence). CDR3 amino acids: CASSLVGQGGFNTEAFF. DNA for the CDR3: TGTGCCAGCAGTTTAGTGGGACAGGGAGGTTTCAACACTGAAGCTTTCTTT.

The chain combines TRBV7-3 with TRBJ2-1; the match to TRBD2 covers 8 bases. CDR1 and CDR2 (germline): SGHTA, FQGTGA. This CDR3 contains 14 residues. Unmatched junction bases numbered 2, after V lost 1 base and J lost 6 bases. CDR3 nucleotides: TGTGCCAGCAGCTTAAGCCTAGCGGGCAATGAGCAGTTCTTC. Protein product: CASSLSLAGNEQFF. The full variable domain, rest sourced from reference TRBV7-3 and TRBJ2-1, is GAGVSQTPSNKVTEKGKYVELRCDPISGHTALYWYRQSLGQGPEFLIYFQGTGAADDSGLPNDRFFAVRPEGSVSTLKIQRTERGDSAVYLCASSLSLAGNEQFFGPGTRLTVL.

This sequence joins TRBV6-2 or TRBV6-3 and TRBJ1-5, with D possibly being TRBD1 (6 bases). The V end was cut by 5 bases, the J end by 3 bases, with 11 bases between. From germline, CDR1 is MNHEY and CDR2 SVGEGT. This CDR3 has 14 residues. The CDR3 reads CASSSGQINQPQHF. DNA of the CDR3: TGTGCCAGCAGTAGCGGACAGATCAATCAGCCCCAGCATTTT.

The chain has TRBV4-1 and TRBJ2-5; TRBD2 might be the D (6 bases). This CDR3 comprises 17 residues. V was pared by 0 bases and J by 9 bases, with 23 bases between. In germline, CDR1 is MGHRA, CDR2 YSYEKL. CDR3 loop: CASSQDRARASVRAQYF. The CDR3 region has the DNA TGCGCCAGCAGCCAAGATCGGGCCCGGGCTAGCGTGAGAGCCCAGTACTTC.

The gene calls are TRBV7-9 and TRBJ2-5; perhaps TRBD2 as D (6 bases). The germline gives CDR1 SEHNR, CDR2 FQNEAQ (reference sequence). The V end lost 4 bases, the J end lost 4 bases, and 19 bases lay between the germline ends. This CDR3 region has 16 residues. Here the CDR3 reads CASSSREAGSRETQYF. For the CDR3, the DNA is TGTGCCAGCAGCTCGAGGGAGGCAGGGAGCCGAGAGACCCAGTACTTC. Combining the CDR3 with reference TRBV7-9 and TRBJ2-5 gives the whole variable domain DTGVSQNPRHKITKRGQNVTFRCDPISEHNRLYWYRQTLGQGPEFLTYFQNEAQLEKSRLLSDRFSAERPKGSFSTLEIQRTEQGDSAMYLCASSSREAGSRETQYFGPGTRLLVL.

This sequence joins TRBV3-1 (or the pseudogene TRBV3-2) and TRBJ1-5, with D possibly being TRBD1 (5 bases). CDR3 length: 17 residues. Germline V gives CDR1 LGHDT, CDR2 YNNKEL (reference sequence). The V and J ends lost 1 base and 9 bases respectively, with 22 bases between them. In nucleotides, the CDR3 is TGTGCCAGCAGCCAAGGATTTTGGGGGGGAGCAATTGGGCCCCAGCATTTT. This translates into CASSQGFWGGAIGPQHF.

J is TRBJ2-3 and V is TRBV2; D perhaps matches TRBD2 (5 bases). V was trimmed by 0 bases and J by 6 bases, leaving 13 bases between them. This CDR3 region has 15 residues. Germline V gene sequence: CDR1 SNHLY, CDR2 FYNNEI. The CDR3 region has the DNA TGTGCCAGCAGTGAAGCTGATCGTAGAGGGGATACGCAGTATTTT. This codes for CASSEADRRGDTQYF.

The CDR3: CATSRDGTGPYGAAQYF. CDR3 nucleotide sequence: TGTGCCACCAGCAGAGATGGAACAGGGCCCTACGGGGCGGCCCAGTACTTC. The rearrangement joins TRBV15 to TRBJ2-5, with a tentative D call TRBD1 (6 bases). Deletions cut 0 bases from V and 9 bases from J, with 23 bases between. Germline V CDR1 and CDR2: LNHNV, YYDKDF (reference sequence). This CDR3 is 17 amino acids long.

This chain connects TRBV5-6 to TRBJ1-1, with TRBD1 identical over 8 bases. The junction had 7 bases not matched to a gene; V was cut back by 2 bases and J by 10 bases. This CDR3 contains 13 residues. Germline assignment: CDR1 SGHDT and CDR2 YYEEEE. CDR3 residues: CASSFGQGEGAFF. Here the CDR3 DNA reads TGTGCCAGCAGCTTCGGACAGGGCGAGGGAGCTTTCTTT.

This rearrangement joins TRBV5-1 to TRBJ2-7, with 14 bases fitting TRBD2. CDR3 length: 16 residues. V trimming: 4 bases; J trimming: 3 bases; junction bases outside the gene matches: 6. The V gene's germline CDR1 is SGHRS and CDR2 YFSETQ. Here the CDR3 reads CASSRGLAGVDYEQYF. The CDR3 nucleotides are TGCGCCAGCAGCAGGGGACTAGCGGGAGTCGACTACGAGCAGTACTTC.

This chain links TRBV27 with TRBJ1-2; D is unresolved. V was shortened by 0 bases and J by 8 bases, with 10 bases between the two germline ends. CDR1 MNHEY and CDR2 SMNVEV come from the germline V gene (reference sequence). The CDR3 sequence is 13 residues long. The CDR3 DNA reads as TGTGCCAGCAGTTTATCTGGGAGTAGAGGCTACACCTTC. Its protein product is CASSLSGSRGYTF.

The chain carries TRBV15 and TRBJ2-7; 7 bases line up with TRBD2. Germline V gene data show CDR1 as LNHNV and CDR2 as YYDKDF (reference sequence). The CDR3 extends over 14 amino acids. Trimming at V came to 5 bases and at J to 0 bases, leaving 4 bases not matched to a gene. The CDR3 loop reads CATSGRGSSYEQYF. The DNA for the CDR3 is TGTGCCACCAGCGGGCGGGGGAGCTCCTACGAGCAGTACTTC.

The V and J genes are TRBV30 and TRBJ1-2, with D perhaps matching TRBD1 (5 bases). Trimming took off 0 bases at V and 4 bases at J, with 9 bases between the two ends. The CDR3 sequence is 13 residues long. Germline values: CDR1 GTSNPN, CDR2 SVGIG (reference sequence). The CDR3 nucleotides are TGTGCCTGGAGTGTGGGGGGGACCTATGGCTACACCTTC. Protein: CAWSVGGTYGYTF.

This rearrangement joins TRBV19 to TRBJ2-2, with D perhaps matching TRBD1 (6 bases). There are 15 residues in the CDR3. The germline V gene encodes CDR1 LNHDA and CDR2 SQIVND (reference sequence). Trimming shortened V by 4 bases and J by 2 bases, and 11 bases separated the two germline ends. In DNA, the CDR3 is TGTGCCAGTAGTACTCGGACAGAAAACACCGGGGAGCTGTTTTTT. As protein: CASSTRTENTGELFF.

The J gene is TRBJ2-5, the V gene TRBV10-3; 8 bases map to TRBD2. CDR3 length equals 13 residues. Trimming took 10 bases from V and 1 from J; bases not matched to a gene: 5. Germline CDR1 reads ENHRY; CDR2 reads SYGVKD. CDR3 coding DNA: TGTGCCACGGGGGGGGACATCCAAGAGACCCAGTACTTC. Protein product: CATGGDIQETQYF.

This clone was counted once. The chain is built from TRBV2 and TRBJ2-3; TRBD2 matches at 10 bases. V shed 6 bases, J shed 4 bases, and the junction held 4 bases outside the gene matches. The germline V gene has CDR1 SNHLY and CDR2 FYNNEI. This CDR3 spans 14 amino acids. CDR3 nucleotides: TGTGCCAGCAGCGGACTAGCGGTTGCAGATACGCAGTATTTT. Amino acid sequence: CASSGLAVADTQYF.

The gene calls are TRBV28 and TRBJ2-7; perhaps TRBD2 as D (6 bases). Trimming removed 6 bases at V and 1 base at J, with 25 bases between. Germline CDR1 reads MDHEN; CDR2 reads SYDVKM. The CDR3 spans 18 residues. The CDR3 region has the DNA TGTGCCAGCAGCGGAAAACTAGCATGGACGGAAAGATCCTACGAGCAGTACTTC. It encodes CASSGKLAWTERSYEQYF.

This clone has only one observation. The chain recombines TRBV10-3 with TRBJ1-1; the D gene is possibly TRBD1 (6 bases). The V gene's germline CDR1 is ENHRY and CDR2 SYGVKD. The CDR3 has 13 amino acids. The germline V and J ends were trimmed by 8 bases and 2 bases, with 12 bases remaining between them. The CDR3 reads CAIQGQINTEAFF. DNA of the CDR3: TGTGCCATCCAAGGACAGATTAACACTGAAGCTTTCTTT.

This rearrangement joins TRBV19 to TRBJ1-1; D might be TRBD1 (5 bases). The CDR3 contains 17 residues. Looked up from germline, CDR1 is LNHDA and CDR2 is SQIVND (reference sequence). The V gene lost 4 bases and the J gene lost 0 bases, with 18 bases spanning the gap. The CDR3 region has the DNA TGTGCCAGTAGTACCACCTTACGACAGTCTATGAACACTGAAGCTTTCTTT. It specifies CASSTTLRQSMNTEAFF.

The chain carries TRBV2 and TRBJ1-6; 8 bases are a match to TRBD1. The ends lost 6 bases at V and 10 bases at J; junction bases unmatched: 11. This CDR3 has 15 residues. Germline CDR1 SNHLY, CDR2 FYNNEI. As DNA, the CDR3 is TGTGCCAGCAGGCCAGACAGGGGATGGGAGTCACCCCTCCACTTT. Its translation: CASRPDRGWESPLHF.

The rearrangement joins TRBV28 to TRBJ2-5, with TRBD1 identical over 7 bases. This CDR3 has 15 residues. From germline, CDR1 is MDHEN and CDR2 SYDVKM. The V gene end was trimmed by 6 bases and the J gene end by 4 bases; junction bases not matched to a gene: 11. The CDR3 loop reads CASSPPRQGTETQYF. CDR3 bases: TGTGCCAGCAGCCCGCCTAGACAGGGAACAGAGACCCAGTACTTC.

The chain employs TRBV5-1 and TRBJ2-1; 8 bases are a match to TRBD2. CDR3 size: 14 residues. Losses at the gene ends were 5 bases for V and 4 bases for J; bases not matched to a gene: 5. CDR1 is SGHRS and CDR2 is YFSETQ in the germline V gene. The CDR3 region has the DNA TGCGCCAGCAGGCAAGCGGGAGAGTACAATGAGCAGTTCTTC. It translates to CASRQAGEYNEQFF. Drawing the rest from reference TRBV5-1 and TRBJ2-1, the complete variable domain is KAGVTQTPRYLIKTRGQQVTLSCSPISGHRSVSWYQQTPGQGLQFLFEYFSETQRNKGNFPGRFSGRQFSNSRSEMNVSTLELGDSALYLCASRQAGEYNEQFFGPGTRLTVL.